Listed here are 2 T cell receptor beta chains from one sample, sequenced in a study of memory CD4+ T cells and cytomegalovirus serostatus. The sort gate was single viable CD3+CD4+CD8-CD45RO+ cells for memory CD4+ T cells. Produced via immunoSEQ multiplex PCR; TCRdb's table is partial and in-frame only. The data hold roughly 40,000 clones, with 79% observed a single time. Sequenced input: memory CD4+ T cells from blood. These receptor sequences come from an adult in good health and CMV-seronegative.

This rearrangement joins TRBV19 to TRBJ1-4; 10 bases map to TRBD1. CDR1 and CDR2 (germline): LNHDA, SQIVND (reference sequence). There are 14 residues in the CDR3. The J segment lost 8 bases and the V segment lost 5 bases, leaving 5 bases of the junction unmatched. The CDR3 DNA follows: TGTGCCAGTAGTGACAGGGGGCTAGGGGAAAAACTGTTTTTT. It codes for CASSDRGLGEKLFF.

Here the CDR3 reads CASSPETGLLYGYTF. CDR3 DNA: TGTGCCAGCTCACCTGAAACAGGGCTGCTCTATGGCTACACCTTC. The chain combines TRBV18 with TRBJ1-2, with D possibly matching TRBD1 (6 bases). CDR1 is KGHSH and CDR2 is LQKENI in the germline V gene. The CDR3 contains 15 residues. V was trimmed by 3 bases and J by 4 bases, leaving 15 bases between them. Variable domain in full (rest from reference TRBV18 and TRBJ1-2): NAGVMQNPRHLVRRRGQEARLRCSPMKGHSHVYWYRQLPEEGLKFMVYLQKENIIDESGMPKERFSAEFPKEGPSILRIQQVVRGDSAAYFCASSPETGLLYGYTFGSGTRLTVV.